The TCR beta chain under discussion was sequenced for a study of shared clonotypes between healthy human individuals. Sequencing was performed with immunoSEQ multiplex PCR; in TCRdb, only in-frame clones are kept and a portion is missing. The table includes about 1.1 million clones, 70% to 85% detected once. The trim removed 1 base at V and 2 bases at J, leaving 5 bases unmatched. Germline assignment: CDR1 MDHEN and CDR2 SYDVKM. The CDR3 runs 16 residues. This TCR was recovered from a young man in good health. Some clones in this sample may be carry-over from other donors' samples. The chain has TRBV28 and TRBJ2-3; 8 bases agree with TRBD1. Sequenced input: memory CD4+ T cells from PBMCs. As for subset: CD45RA-negative fraction. CDR3 DNA sequence: TGTGCCAGCAGTTTATTGCCCAGGGGGCCCACAGATACGCAGTATTTT. Its protein product is CASSLLPRGPTDTQYF.